This T cell receptor beta chain comes out of a study of blood T cell repertoires in COVID-19. Study as a whole: PBMCs, B-cell-depleted T cells, or T cells provided the cDNA or gDNA that made up the material.

Per the authors' pipeline: The assay estimated nucleated cells by amplifying reference gene primers. Assay used: immunoSEQ multiplex PCR; TCRdb lists only in-frame clones, some missing. That table is the source of V, J and clone size, and D and trimming were worked out from the DNA. Altogether around 150,000 clones are present, approximately 92% being singletons, with the ten largest covering just over 3%. The CDR3 loop spans 17 amino acids. Germline V gene lookup returns CDR1 MDHEN and CDR2 SYDVKM. V shed 4 bases and J 3 bases; nucleotides not matched to a gene: 10. The receptor was derived from a woman in her sixties or seventies with active COVID-19. The sequencing input was peripheral blood. This chain uses TRBV28 with TRBJ2-2; 8 positions agree with TRBD2. The chain's CDR3 is CASSSINGGVHTGELFF. For the CDR3, the DNA is TGTGCCAGCAGTTCCATAAACGGGGGGGTGCACACCGGGGAGCTGTTTTTT.